The next 27 T cell receptor beta chains were all read from a single sample in a study of T cells expressing NK-cell markers. TCRdb reprocessed the 5' RACE reads, with one entry per CDR3 protein and no DNA. The sample holds 400,000 to 550,000 distinct CDR3 sequences. The sequenced sample was blood T cells: a sorted CD56 or NKG2C T cell subset, CD4+ or CD8+ T cells, or bulk PBMC T cells (not recorded which). The receptors shown here come from a woman between 18 and 70 years old in good health.

V gene TRBV19 combines with J gene TRBJ2-4. This CDR3 has 16 amino acids. The germline CDR1 and CDR2 sequences are LNHDA and SQIVND (reference sequence). The CDR3 loop is CASSITRRAAKNIQYF. Complete variable domain (other parts from reference TRBV19 and TRBJ2-4): DGGITQSPKYLFRKEGQNVTLSCEQNLNHDAMYWYRQDPGQGLRLIYYSQIVNDFQKGDIAEGYSVSREKKESFPLTVTSAQKNPTAFYLCASSITRRAAKNIQYFGAGTRLSVL.

J is TRBJ2-7 and V is TRBV12-3 or TRBV12-4. CDR3 length equals 15 residues. The CDR3 reads CASSTLIGTNYEQYF.

The V gene is TRBV2, the J gene TRBJ2-7; TCRdb designates TRBD1, a call that cannot be tested without DNA. The CDR3 extends over 14 amino acids. Germline V CDR1 and CDR2: SNHLY, FYNNEI. The CDR3 reads CASTRTGGTYEQYF.

The rearrangement links TRBV18 to TRBJ2-7; the D call of TRBD1 rests on TCRdb alone, since no DNA is present to check it. Germline V gives CDR1 KGHSH, CDR2 LQKENI. The CDR3 consists of 14 residues. CDR3 sequence reads: CASSLDSFPYEQYF.

The chain combines TRBV7-6 with TRBJ2-3; TCRdb gives TRBD2 as the D gene, but with no DNA this cannot be confirmed. Germline CDR1 and CDR2: SGHVS and FNYEAQ. CDR3 size: 17 residues. The CDR3 loop reads CASSLAELAGNADTQCF.

The V and J genes are TRBV29-1 and TRBJ2-2; TCRdb gives TRBD2 as the D gene, but with no DNA this cannot be confirmed. Germline V lookup: CDR1 SQVTM, CDR2 ANQGSEA. The CDR3 runs to 13 residues. CDR3 residues: CSGGTLNTGELFF.

The rearrangement uses TRBV5-1 and TRBJ2-1. Per germline, CDR1 SGHRS and CDR2 YFSETQ. The CDR3 has 15 residues. CDR3 sequence reads: CASSFERSTYNEQFF.

The chain employs TRBV5-5 and TRBJ1-1. Germline CDR1 SGHKS, CDR2 YYEKEE (reference sequence). The CDR3 consists of 15 residues. CDR3 loop: CASSFATSGNTEAFF.

The chain combines TRBV29-1 with TRBJ2-1. Germline values: CDR1 SQVTM, CDR2 ANQGSEA. The CDR3 has 12 amino acids. CDR3: CSVVVSYNEQFF.

V usage is TRBV3-1 and J usage is TRBJ2-1; TCRdb's D gene call, TRBD2, goes unchecked for lack of DNA. This CDR3 comprises 17 residues. Germline CDR1 is LGHDT and CDR2 is YNNKEL (reference sequence). The CDR3 sequence is CASSRQLAGKSYNEQFF.

V usage is TRBV7-2 and J usage is TRBJ1-1; lacking DNA, the TRBD1 call made by TCRdb goes unchecked. This CDR3 is 14 amino acids long. The germline V gene encodes CDR1 SGHTA and CDR2 FQGNSA. The CDR3 sequence: CASSPRRGRTEAFF.

This chain links TRBV7-2 with TRBJ2-7; with no DNA, the TCRdb D assignment of TRBD2 cannot be verified. The germline V gene has CDR1 SGHTA and CDR2 FQGNSA. The CDR3 is 16 amino acids. CDR3 sequence: CASSILPGLAGTEQYF.

The rearrangement uses TRBV12-3 or TRBV12-4 and TRBJ2-1; TCRdb gives TRBD2 as the D gene, but with no DNA this cannot be confirmed. The CDR3 runs 12 residues. CDR3 sequence reads: CAVFGPSGEQFF.

The rearrangement links TRBV5-1 to TRBJ1-2; TCRdb calls TRBD1, which cannot be checked without DNA. The CDR3 contains 11 residues. CDR1 and CDR2 from the germline V gene are SGHRS and YFSETQ. CDR3 residues: CASEGGDGYTF.

The CDR3 here is CASRPGSGELFF. The V gene is TRBV12-3 or TRBV12-4, the J gene TRBJ2-2. The length of the CDR3 is 12 residues.

The rearrangement links TRBV5-1 to TRBJ2-3; TCRdb proposes TRBD1, but this gene call is untestable without DNA. The CDR3 spans 13 residues. Germline CDR1 and CDR2: SGHRS and YFSETQ. This CDR3 is CASSLARGNTQYF.

The genes are TRBV5-4 and TRBJ2-2. CDR3 length: 13 residues. Per germline, CDR1 SGHNT and CDR2 YYREEE (reference sequence). The CDR3 is CASSPALTGELFF.

The chain uses TRBV5-5 and TRBJ2-1. The CDR3 has 11 amino acids. Looked up from germline, CDR1 is SGHKS and CDR2 is YYEKEE (reference sequence). The CDR3 reads CASSFSDEQFF.

The V call is TRBV20-1, the J call TRBJ2-1; TCRdb's D gene call, TRBD2, goes unchecked for lack of DNA. The CDR3 runs to 16 residues. Germline lookup yields CDR1 DFQATT and CDR2 SNEGSKA (reference sequence). CDR3 protein: CSARPPYLAGGNEQFF.

The J gene is TRBJ1-1, the V gene TRBV7-2; TCRdb's D call, TRBD1, is unchecked because there is no DNA. CDR3 length: 14 amino acids. Germline-derived CDR1 and CDR2 are SGHTA and FQGNSA. The CDR3 loop reads CASSTSDPIREAFF.

The chain has TRBV29-1 and TRBJ1-2; the D gene TCRdb calls, TRBD1, cannot be checked with no DNA. The CDR3 has 14 residues. Germline V gene lookup returns CDR1 SQVTM and CDR2 ANQGSEA. CDR3 region: CSVVPRQGPYGYTF. Combining the CDR3 with reference TRBV29-1 and TRBJ1-2 gives the whole variable domain SAVISQKPSRDICQRGTSLTIQCQVDSQVTMMFWYRQQPGQSLTLIATANQGSEATYESGFVIDKFPISRPNLTFSTLTVSNMSPEDSSIYLCSVVPRQGPYGYTFGSGTRLTVV.

This chain joins TRBV6-2 or TRBV6-3 and TRBJ1-2. In germline, CDR1 is MNHEY, CDR2 SVGEGT. The CDR3 is 14 amino acids. The CDR3 reads CASSYPGPWDGYTF.

The chain joins TRBV2 to TRBJ2-5; lacking DNA, the TRBD1 call made by TCRdb goes unchecked. CDR1 and CDR2 (germline): SNHLY, FYNNEI. CDR3 length equals 14 residues. This CDR3 is CASLIGGARETQYF.

The chain joins TRBV19 to TRBJ1-2; the TCRdb call, TRBD1, lacks DNA for checking. Germline V gene lookup returns CDR1 LNHDA and CDR2 SQIVND (reference sequence). The CDR3 runs to 14 residues. The CDR3 protein is CASSIEPGAYGYTF.

CDR3 amino acids: CSVGAAGGQPQHF. The chain employs TRBV29-1 and TRBJ1-5; TCRdb's D gene call, TRBD1, goes unchecked for lack of DNA. Germline lookup yields CDR1 SQVTM and CDR2 ANQGSEA. The CDR3 is 13 amino acids.

This chain links TRBV5-4 with TRBJ2-5; there is no DNA to check the TCRdb D call of TRBD1. The CDR3 totals 14 residues. The germline gives CDR1 SGHNT, CDR2 YYREEE (reference sequence). The CDR3 is CASSQQGGRETQYF.

This chain joins TRBV27 and TRBJ2-1; as DNA is missing, the TRBD1 call by TCRdb cannot be tested. CDR3 length: 16 amino acids. CDR1 is MNHEY and CDR2 is SMNVEV in the germline V gene (reference sequence). CDR3: CASSWVGVGGHNEQFF.